This T cell receptor (beta chain) was sequenced for a study of technical replicates of blood from a handful of donors. Assay: immunoSEQ multiplex PCR; the TCRdb copy retains only in-frame clones and omits some. The sample shows approximately 81,000 clones, approximately 78% of them seen only once. V was shortened by 0 bases and J by 5 bases, with 20 bases between the two germline ends. Germline V gene data show CDR1 as SGHNT and CDR2 as YYREEE (reference sequence). The CDR3 totals 17 residues. The receptor was isolated from a human donor in good health. Some clones in this sample may be carry-over from other donors' samples. This chain connects TRBV5-4 to TRBJ1-1; tentatively, D is TRBD1 (6 bases). Material for sequencing was PBMCs. Here the CDR3 DNA reads TGTGCCAGCAGCTTGGGGCCGGCGGGGGGGCGGAATACTGAAGCTTTCTTT. It codes for CASSLGPAGGRNTEAFF. Based on the CDR3 plus reference TRBV5-4 and TRBJ1-1, the full variable domain is ETGVTQSPTHLIKTRGQQVTLRCSSQSGHNTVSWYQQALGQGPQFIFQYYREEENGRGNFPPRFSGLQFPNYSSELNVNALELDDSALYLCASSLGPAGGRNTEAFFGQGTRLTVV.